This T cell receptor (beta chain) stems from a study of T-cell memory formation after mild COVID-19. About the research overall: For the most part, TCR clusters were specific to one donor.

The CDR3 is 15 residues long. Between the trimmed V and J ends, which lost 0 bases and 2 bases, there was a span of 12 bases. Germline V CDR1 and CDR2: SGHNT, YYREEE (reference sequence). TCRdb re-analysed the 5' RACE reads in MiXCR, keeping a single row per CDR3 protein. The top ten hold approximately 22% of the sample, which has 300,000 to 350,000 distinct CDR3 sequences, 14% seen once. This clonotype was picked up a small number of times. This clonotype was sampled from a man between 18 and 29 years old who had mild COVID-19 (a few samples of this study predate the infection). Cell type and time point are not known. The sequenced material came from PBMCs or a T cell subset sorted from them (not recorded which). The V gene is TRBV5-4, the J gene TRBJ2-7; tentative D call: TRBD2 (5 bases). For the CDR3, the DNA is TGTGCCAGCAGCTTGGTCGAGGGCGACCCCTACGAGCAGTACTTC. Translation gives CASSLVEGDPYEQYF.